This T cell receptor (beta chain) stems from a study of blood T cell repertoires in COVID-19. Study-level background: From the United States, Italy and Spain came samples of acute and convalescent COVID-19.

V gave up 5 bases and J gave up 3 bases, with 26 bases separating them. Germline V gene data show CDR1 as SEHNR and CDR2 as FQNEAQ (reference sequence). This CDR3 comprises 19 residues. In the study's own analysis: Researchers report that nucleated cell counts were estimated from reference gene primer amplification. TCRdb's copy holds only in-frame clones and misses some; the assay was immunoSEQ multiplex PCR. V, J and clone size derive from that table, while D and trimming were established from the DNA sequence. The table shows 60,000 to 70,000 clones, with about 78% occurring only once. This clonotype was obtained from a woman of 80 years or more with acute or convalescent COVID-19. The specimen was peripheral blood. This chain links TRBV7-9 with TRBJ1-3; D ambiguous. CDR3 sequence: CASSTPSTPWPLSGNTIYF. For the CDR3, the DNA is TGTGCCAGCAGCACCCCCTCGACTCCCTGGCCCCTCAGTGGAAACACCATATATTTT.